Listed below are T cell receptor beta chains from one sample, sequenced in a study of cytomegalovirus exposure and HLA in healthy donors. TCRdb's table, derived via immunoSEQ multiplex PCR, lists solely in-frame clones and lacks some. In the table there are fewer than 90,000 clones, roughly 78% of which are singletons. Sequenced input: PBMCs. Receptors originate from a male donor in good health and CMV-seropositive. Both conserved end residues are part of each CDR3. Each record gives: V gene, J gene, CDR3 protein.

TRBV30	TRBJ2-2	CACPRGGARVTGELFF
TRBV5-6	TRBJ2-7	CASSLGLAGVPYKQYF
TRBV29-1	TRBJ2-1	CSGWGQNSGTSGRVHNEQFF
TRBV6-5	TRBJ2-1	CASRGLAGDNEQFF
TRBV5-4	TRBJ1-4	CASSATGGGEKLFF
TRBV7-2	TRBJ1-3	CASSLAQGVTIYF
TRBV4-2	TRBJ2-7	CASSQVVSYEQYF
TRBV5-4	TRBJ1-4	CASSLGRQSNEKLFF
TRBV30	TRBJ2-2	CAWSVVAGAGELFF
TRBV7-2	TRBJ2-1	CASRRTSGMGDEQFF
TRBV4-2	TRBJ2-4	CASSQDGTGVGQNIQYF
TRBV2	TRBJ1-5	CASSVEGGNQPQHF
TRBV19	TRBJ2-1	CASSSVARAGASNEQFF
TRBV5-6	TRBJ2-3	CASSPTISAGNFEADTQYF
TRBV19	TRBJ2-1	CASSLAGVTDEQFF
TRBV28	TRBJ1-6	CASSFDQRAYSPLHF
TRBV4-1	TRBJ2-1	CASSPQGGGFGSYNEQFF
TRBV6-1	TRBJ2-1	CAIEPGVYNEQFF
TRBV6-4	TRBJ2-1	CASSDRSSGSGEQFF
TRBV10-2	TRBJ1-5	CASSEDRNNQPQHF
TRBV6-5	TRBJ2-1	CASSFQRNLNNEQFF
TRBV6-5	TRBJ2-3	CASSYFQGAGTDTQYF
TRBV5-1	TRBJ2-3	CASSSLTGSTSTDTQYF
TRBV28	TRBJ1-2	CASRDRGDGYTF
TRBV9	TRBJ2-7	CASSVAAGGDYEQYF
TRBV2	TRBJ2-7	CASSDRTGVREQYF